Shown below are 32 T cell receptor beta chains from a single sample sequenced in a study of shared clonotypes between healthy human individuals. The assay was immunoSEQ multiplex PCR, and TCRdb's table has in-frame clones only and misses some. The sample lists under 2,000,000 clones; around 96% were seen once. In the naive CD8 group, cells lacked CD45RO and were positively selected for CCR7, so terminally differentiated effector memory CD45RA+ cells were left out. The specimen sequenced was naive CD8+ T cells sorted from blood. The receptors originated from a young man in good health.

The J gene is TRBJ2-5, the V gene TRBV7-9, with 8 bases aligning to TRBD1. J gave up 5 bases and V 5 bases, and 16 bases lay outside the gene matches. This CDR3 spans 17 amino acids. Per the germline V gene, CDR1 is SEHNR and CDR2 is FQNEAQ (reference sequence). The CDR3 region is CASSPPLQGAYKETQYF. The CDR3 region has the DNA TGTGCCAGCAGCCCCCCACTGCAGGGGGCTTACAAGGAGACCCAGTACTTC.

Details on this clone: Other DNA sequences within the sample encode an identical CDR3. The gene calls are TRBV2 and TRBJ1-2, with D maybe TRBD1 (5 bases). This CDR3 spans 14 amino acids. Germline V CDR1 and CDR2: SNHLY, FYNNEI. Trimming took 0 bases from V and 4 from J, leaving 9 bases between them. CDR3 loop: CASSEATQGYGYTF. In DNA form, the CDR3 reads TGTGCCAGCAGTGAAGCGACCCAGGGCTATGGCTACACCTTC.

This rearrangement joins TRBV4-1 to TRBJ2-7; 9 bases are shared with TRBD2. Per the germline V gene, CDR1 is MGHRA and CDR2 is YSYEKL. The length of the CDR3 is 16 residues. J lost 3 bases, V lost 1 base, and 7 bases had no gene match. For the CDR3, the DNA is TGCGCCAGCAGCCAAGGCTCCCCTAGCGGGATCTACGAGCAGTACTTC. Protein: CASSQGSPSGIYEQYF.

Worth noting for this clone: This sample includes further DNA sequences coding for the same CDR3. The chain combines TRBV25-1 with TRBJ2-5; the D is unclear. The CDR3 consists of 12 residues. From germline, CDR1 is MGHDK and CDR2 SYGVNS. Deletions cut 1 base from V and 5 bases from J, with 5 bases between. Here the CDR3 DNA reads TGTGCCAGCAGTGAATGGGGTGAGACCCAGTACTTC. It is translated as CASSEWGETQYF.

The genes are TRBV28 and TRBJ2-1; TRBD2 aligns across 9 bases. The CDR3 runs to 15 residues. With 3 bases clipped from V and 8 bases from J, the junction kept 8 bases outside the gene matches. The germline V gene encodes CDR1 MDHEN and CDR2 SYDVKM. In DNA, the CDR3 is TGTGCCAGCAGTTTCAGCGGGGGGCCCCTCTATGAGCAGTTCTTC. Translating gives CASSFSGGPLYEQFF.

V gene TRBV27 combines with J gene TRBJ2-1; D possibly corresponds to TRBD2 (5 bases). Trimming took 5 bases from V and 14 from J, leaving 16 bases between them. The V gene's germline CDR1 is MNHEY and CDR2 SMNVEV (reference sequence). The length of the CDR3 is 12 residues. CDR3 bases: TGTGCCAGCAGTCCCGACCACGTCGGGGAGTTCTTC. Translating it yields CASSPDHVGEFF.

The chain joins TRBV11-2 to TRBJ2-3; 8 bases are a match to TRBD1. This CDR3 comprises 18 residues. Trimming at V came to 0 bases and at J to 4 bases, leaving 12 bases not matched to a gene. The germline V gene encodes CDR1 SGHAT and CDR2 FQNNGV. The CDR3 sequence: CASSLDLGFGQGADTQYF. CDR3 in DNA: TGTGCCAGCAGCTTAGATCTGGGATTCGGACAGGGTGCAGATACGCAGTATTTT.

As concerns this clone: Other DNA sequences in the same sample also yield this CDR3. This chain uses TRBV27 with TRBJ1-5; D is ambiguous. This CDR3 region has 13 residues. Trimming left V 2 bases short and J 4 bases short, with 6 bases between. Germline V gives CDR1 MNHEY, CDR2 SMNVEV (reference sequence). The DNA of the CDR3 is TGTGCCAGCAGTTTAGGTAGAAATCAGCCCCAGCATTTT. Its protein product is CASSLGRNQPQHF.

The chain links TRBV12-5 to TRBJ2-5, with D hard to call. V lost 2 bases to trimming and J lost 5 bases, with 12 bases between them. This CDR3 region has 14 residues. Germline CDR1 is LGHNT and CDR2 is FRNRAP. The CDR3 coding sequence is TGTGCTAGTGGTTTGACGGGTCCCCAGGAGACCCAGTACTTC. Residues: CASGLTGPQETQYF.

The V and J genes are TRBV5-1 and TRBJ2-1, with 7 bases lining up with TRBD2. This CDR3 spans 16 amino acids. Per the germline V gene, CDR1 is SGHRS and CDR2 is YFSETQ. V shed 3 bases, J shed 4 bases, and the junction held 10 bases outside the gene matches. CDR3 in DNA: TGCGCCAGCAGCTGGGGGGACCAGCGGGGTTACAATGAGCAGTTCTTC. It is translated as CASSWGDQRGYNEQFF.

The V gene is TRBV4-1, the J gene TRBJ1-1; D is perhaps TRBD1 (5 bases). The CDR3 covers 15 residues. The ends were cut back, 1 base at V and 4 bases at J, with 13 bases in the middle. Germline V gives CDR1 MGHRA, CDR2 YSYEKL. This CDR3 reads CASSQVLGPGTEAFF. The CDR3 DNA follows: TGCGCCAGCAGCCAAGTCCTGGGGCCGGGCACTGAAGCTTTCTTT.

The CDR3 DNA sequence: TGCGCCAGCAGCCAAGACAGGGGGCGAAATGAAAAACTGTTTTTT. Protein: CASSQDRGRNEKLFF. The J gene is TRBJ1-4, the V gene TRBV4-3; TRBD1 agrees at 8 bases. V trimming: 0 bases; J trimming: 5 bases; junction bases outside the gene matches: 2. From germline, CDR1 is LGHNA and CDR2 YSLEER. This CDR3 comprises 15 residues.

This rearrangement joins TRBV7-9 to TRBJ2-1; TRBD2 is a possible D gene (6 bases). CDR1 and CDR2 from the germline V gene are SEHNR and FQNEAQ (reference sequence). V was trimmed by 5 bases and J by 4 bases, leaving 9 bases between them. This CDR3 region has 13 residues. CDR3 sequence: CASSRREYNEQFF. The CDR3 nucleotides are TGTGCCAGCAGCCGACGGGAGTACAATGAGCAGTTCTTC.

V usage is TRBV4-1 and J usage is TRBJ2-1; D gene uncertain. Between the trimmed V and J ends, which lost 4 bases and 0 bases, there was a span of 10 bases. The CDR3 runs 15 residues. The germline gives CDR1 MGHRA, CDR2 YSYEKL. The CDR3 nucleotides read TGCGCCAGCAGCCTTCGAACCGCCTCCTACAATGAGCAGTTCTTC. It codes for CASSLRTASYNEQFF.

The rearrangement uses TRBV6-5 and TRBJ2-3; D gene uncertain. Germline V gene sequence: CDR1 MNHEY, CDR2 SVGAGI. V dropped 4 bases and J dropped 6 bases, with 11 bases sitting between them. CDR3 length: 13 amino acids. CDR3 coding DNA: TGTGCCAGCAGTTCCCAGGTTTCCGATACGCAGTATTTT. Amino acid sequence: CASSSQVSDTQYF.

This chain links TRBV30 with TRBJ1-3; D gene unclear. V was shortened by 5 bases and J by 2 bases, with 10 bases between the two germline ends. This CDR3 is 13 amino acids long. CDR1 is GTSNPN and CDR2 is SVGIG in the germline V gene (reference sequence). The CDR3 DNA follows: TGTGCCTGGTGGGGAGAGGCTGGAAACACCATATATTTT. It translates to CAWWGEAGNTIYF.

As concerns this clone: A far larger clone is only one base removed, so a read error is likely. Other DNA variants within this sample encode the same CDR3. The V and J genes are TRBV13 and TRBJ2-3; unclear D gene. Germline lookup yields CDR1 PRHDT and CDR2 FYEKMQ (reference sequence). This CDR3 spans 12 amino acids. V shed 5 bases and J shed 3 bases, with 6 bases lying between them. For the CDR3, the DNA is TGTGCCAGCAGCCTAGAGACAGATACGCAGTATTTT. The encoded protein is CASSLETDTQYF.

This sequence joins TRBV28 and TRBJ2-5; D is uncertain. Trimming left V 5 bases short and J 1 base short, with 5 bases between. Per germline, CDR1 MDHEN and CDR2 SYDVKM. The CDR3 length is 12 residues. The CDR3 DNA reads TGTGCCAGCAGTACCTTCCAAGAGACCCAGTACTTC. It translates to CASSTFQETQYF.

The CDR3 loop reads CASSLGGGMGETQYF. Written as DNA, the CDR3 is TGTGCCAGCAGCTTAGGAGGTGGGATGGGAGAGACCCAGTACTTC. The chain employs TRBV7-2 and TRBJ2-5, with D unresolved. Trimming shortened V by 1 base and J by 4 bases, and 13 bases separated the two germline ends. CDR3 length: 15 residues. Germline CDR1 reads SGHTA; CDR2 reads FQGNSA.

This sequence joins TRBV5-6 and TRBJ1-2, with 8 positions matching TRBD1. The germline V gene has CDR1 SGHDT and CDR2 YYEEEE. This CDR3 is 15 amino acids long. J was trimmed by 6 bases and V by 4 bases; bases with no gene match: 11. As DNA, the CDR3 is TGTGCCAGCAGCCGCGCAGGGGGCGGCTTAAATGGCTACACCTTC. The encoded protein is CASSRAGGGLNGYTF. Looking up the rest from reference TRBV5-6 and TRBJ1-2 gives the full variable domain: DAGVTQSPTHLIKTRGQQVTLRCSPKSGHDTVSWYQQALGQGPQFIFQYYEEEERQRGNFPDRFSGHQFPNYSSELNVNALLLGDSALYLCASSRAGGGLNGYTFGSGTRLTVV.

The chain couples TRBV14 to TRBJ1-4; D unresolved. Between the trimmed V and J ends, which lost 0 bases and 8 bases, there was a span of 16 bases. The CDR3 runs to 16 residues. From germline, CDR1 is SGHDN and CDR2 FVKESK. CDR3 sequence reads: CASSQEVYSTYEKLFF. The CDR3 DNA reads TGTGCCAGCAGCCAAGAAGTCTACAGCACCTACGAAAAACTGTTTTTT.

The rearrangement joins TRBV5-4 to TRBJ2-7; TRBD1 agrees at 7 bases. The CDR3 has 14 amino acids. CDR1 and CDR2 (germline): SGHNT, YYREEE (reference sequence). Losses at the gene ends were 4 bases for V and 3 bases for J; bases not matched to a gene: 7. The CDR3 here is CASSHWDSVYEQYF. As DNA, the CDR3 is TGTGCCAGCAGCCATTGGGACAGTGTCTACGAGCAGTACTTC.

The genes are TRBV4-3 and TRBJ2-5, with D perhaps TRBD1 or TRBD2 (6 bases each). V was shortened by 4 bases and J by 3 bases, with 15 bases between the two germline ends. CDR3 length: 15 residues. CDR1 is LGHNA, CDR2 YSLEER, per germline. The CDR3 coding sequence is TGCGCCAGCAGCCGCAAGGGGGGCATAGAAGAGACCCAGTACTTC. Translation gives CASSRKGGIEETQYF.

The gene calls are TRBV28 and TRBJ2-3; TRBD2 matches at 11 bases. The CDR3 runs to 15 residues. V shed 8 bases and J 3 bases; nucleotides not matched to a gene: 7. Looked up from germline, CDR1 is MDHEN and CDR2 is SYDVKM. CDR3 DNA sequence: TGTGCCAGCGGAATACTAGCGGGGGAGACAGATACGCAGTATTTT. This encodes CASGILAGETDTQYF.

V usage is TRBV29-1 and J usage is TRBJ2-5; no reliable D call. This CDR3 is 12 amino acids long. In germline, CDR1 is SQVTM, CDR2 ANQGSEA. The V gene lost 3 bases and the J gene lost 2 bases, with 7 bases spanning the gap. The CDR3 protein is CSVDEKQETQYF. CDR3 DNA: TGCAGCGTTGACGAAAAACAAGAGACCCAGTACTTC.

In the case of this clone: Other DNA sequences in the same sample also yield this CDR3. The chain employs TRBV5-6 and TRBJ2-7; D is unclear. In germline, CDR1 is SGHDT, CDR2 YYEEEE. The CDR3 has 14 residues. V was trimmed by 0 bases and J by 2 bases, leaving 9 bases between them. Here the CDR3 reads CASSLGGVAYEQYF. Written as DNA, the CDR3 is TGTGCCAGCAGCTTGGGAGGAGTCGCCTACGAGCAGTACTTC.

This clone has only a few counts. V gene TRBV19 combines with J gene TRBJ1-5; the D gene is possibly TRBD1 (5 bases). The CDR3 runs to 15 residues. Germline V gives CDR1 LNHDA, CDR2 SQIVND (reference sequence). Trimming stripped 0 bases from V and 4 bases from J, with 10 bases between. The chain's CDR3 is CASSIDTDSNQPQHF. The CDR3 DNA is TGTGCCAGTAGTATAGATACTGACAGTAATCAGCCCCAGCATTTT. The full variable domain, rest sourced from reference TRBV19 and TRBJ1-5, is DGGITQSPKYLFRKEGQNVTLSCEQNLNHDAMYWYRQDPGQGLRLIYYSQIVNDFQKGDIAEGYSVSREKKESFPLTVTSAQKNPTAFYLCASSIDTDSNQPQHFGDGTRLSIL.

The rearrangement joins TRBV13 to TRBJ2-7; tentative D call: TRBD2 (5 bases). The ends were cut back, 3 bases at V and 0 bases at J, with 12 bases in the middle. Germline CDR1 and CDR2: PRHDT and FYEKMQ (reference sequence). The CDR3 length is 15 residues. CDR3 residues: CASSFEGQSSYEQYF. The DNA of the CDR3 is TGTGCCAGCAGCTTTGAGGGCCAGAGCTCCTACGAGCAGTACTTC.

The rearrangement uses TRBV2 and TRBJ2-1; tentative D call: TRBD2 (5 bases). The V gene's germline CDR1 is SNHLY and CDR2 FYNNEI. This CDR3 is 16 amino acids long. V lost 4 bases, J lost 0 bases, and 13 bases lay in between. The CDR3 here is CASSASGSGSYNEQFF. CDR3 in DNA: TGTGCCAGCAGTGCCTCAGGCAGCGGCTCCTACAATGAGCAGTTCTTC. The complete variable domain, with remaining parts taken from reference TRBV2 and TRBJ2-1, reads EPEVTQTPSHQVTQMGQEVILRCVPISNHLYFYWYRQILGQKVEFLVSFYNNEISEKSEIFDDQFSVERPDGSNFTLKIRSTKLEDSAMYFCASSASGSGSYNEQFFGPGTRLTVL.

The chain links TRBV9 to TRBJ2-7, with TRBD2 matching 7 bases. With 4 bases clipped from V and 4 bases from J, the junction kept 11 bases outside the gene matches. This CDR3 region has 15 residues. Germline V gene lookup returns CDR1 SGDLS and CDR2 YYNGEE. The CDR3 DNA is TGTGCCAGCAGCCCCTCATGGGGAGGGGCTTACGAGCAGTACTTC. Amino acid sequence: CASSPSWGGAYEQYF.

The chain combines TRBV10-2 with TRBJ1-1, with 8 bases identical to TRBD1. The germline gives CDR1 WSHSY, CDR2 SAAADI. CDR3 length: 14 amino acids. Losses at the gene ends were 10 bases for V and 0 bases for J; bases not matched to a gene: 7. The CDR3 bases are TGCGCCATCGGACAGGGAGTAATGAACACTGAAGCTTTCTTT. Translation gives CAIGQGVMNTEAFF.

V and J are TRBV4-3 and TRBJ2-7; no clear D. Deletions cut 1 base from V and 7 bases from J, with 11 bases between. The V gene's germline CDR1 is LGHNA and CDR2 YSLEER. The CDR3 covers 13 residues. The CDR3 reads CASSQGLVEEQYF. The CDR3 DNA is TGCGCCAGCAGCCAAGGGTTGGTGGAAGAGCAGTACTTC.